Presented here are 11 T cell receptor beta chains from one specimen sequenced in a study of blood T cell repertoires in COVID-19. Profiled with immunoSEQ multiplex PCR; TCRdb holds only in-frame clones, not every one. The table has tens of thousands of clones, roughly 83% seen once. The sample comprised peripheral blood. The receptors come from an elderly man with active or convalescent COVID-19.

The chain recombines TRBV10-1 with TRBJ2-7; D may be TRBD2 (6 bases). Germline V gene sequence: CDR1 WNHNN, CDR2 SYGVQD (reference sequence). The CDR3 has 15 residues. V lost 4 bases and J 0 bases, leaving 13 bases between the germline ends. The CDR3 loop is CASSAGSESSYEQYF. The CDR3 DNA reads as TGCGCCAGCAGTGCCGGGAGTGAATCCTCCTACGAGCAGTACTTC.

The V and J genes are TRBV19 and TRBJ1-2; 8 bases line up with TRBD1. Germline V gene lookup returns CDR1 LNHDA and CDR2 SQIVND (reference sequence). The junction had 7 bases not matched to a gene; V was cut back by 11 bases and J by 2 bases. This CDR3 comprises 13 residues. CDR3 region: CAVLDRANYGYTF. The CDR3 DNA follows: TGTGCCGTCCTGGACAGGGCAAACTATGGCTACACCTTC.

V gene TRBV19 combines with J gene TRBJ1-6; 9 bases are shared with TRBD1. This CDR3 spans 14 amino acids. From germline, CDR1 is LNHDA and CDR2 SQIVND (reference sequence). V lost 3 bases and J lost 9; bases outside the gene matches: 3. This CDR3 reads CASSMTGGISPLHF. CDR3 in DNA: TGTGCCAGTAGTATGACAGGGGGAATTTCACCCCTCCACTTT.

This clone appeared a few times. The V and J genes are TRBV6-2 or TRBV6-3 and TRBJ2-7; D not certain. Germline V gives CDR1 MNHEY, CDR2 SVGEGT. V was cut by 5 bases and J by 3 bases, with 8 bases left in between. This CDR3 spans 12 amino acids. The CDR3 reads CASSESRYEQYF. CDR3 in DNA: TGTGCCAGCAGTGAGAGTCGCTACGAGCAGTACTTC.

The chain is built from TRBV11-2 and TRBJ1-5, with D uncertain. This CDR3 contains 18 residues. The germline V gene encodes CDR1 SGHAT and CDR2 FQNNGV. Trimming took off 5 bases at V and 2 bases at J, with 22 bases between the two ends. The CDR3 bases are TGTGCCAGCAGCCCCAACAGAGACGGGATTTCGGGCAATCAGCCCCAGCATTTT. The encoded protein is CASSPNRDGISGNQPQHF.

This clone was counted between two and nine times. In nucleotides, the CDR3 is TGTGCCAGCAGTGATTCGACAGGGGACTACACTGAAGCTTTCTTT. Translating gives CASSDSTGDYTEAFF. This chain connects TRBV6-1 to TRBJ1-1, with 8 nucleotides matching TRBD1. Trimming at V came to 3 bases and at J to 3 bases, leaving 6 bases not matched to a gene. Germline V CDR1 and CDR2: MNHNS, SASEGT. The CDR3 is made up of 15 amino acids.

The chain has TRBV5-1 and TRBJ1-3, with D unresolved. Trimming took off 3 bases at V and 2 bases at J, with 9 bases between the two ends. Germline CDR1 reads SGHRS; CDR2 reads YFSETQ. This CDR3 comprises 14 residues. CDR3 region: CASSSEQTGNTIYF. The CDR3 DNA follows: TGCGCCAGCAGCTCCGAACAGACTGGAAACACCATATATTTT.

The V call is TRBV28, the J call TRBJ2-3; TRBD1 matches 7 bases. V lost 6 bases, J lost 5 bases, and 8 bases stayed unmatched. In germline, CDR1 is MDHEN, CDR2 SYDVKM. The CDR3 loop spans 14 amino acids. CDR3 coding DNA: TGTGCCAGCAGCCAGGGGACAGAGTTAGATACGCAGTATTTT. This sequence encodes CASSQGTELDTQYF.

This chain connects TRBV7-2 to TRBJ2-7; D possibly corresponds to TRBD2 (6 bases). The CDR3 covers 14 residues. Germline V gene data show CDR1 as SGHTA and CDR2 as FQGNSA. Trimming took off 6 bases at V and 0 bases at J, with 12 bases between the two ends. The CDR3 DNA reads as TGTGCCAGCAGTCGGGACTGGTACTCCTACGAGCAGTACTTC. This encodes CASSRDWYSYEQYF.

The J gene is TRBJ2-3, the V gene TRBV13, with TRBD1 identical over 7 bases. From germline, CDR1 is PRHDT and CDR2 FYEKMQ (reference sequence). The CDR3 is 18 residues long. V shed 5 bases and J 1 base; nucleotides not matched to a gene: 15. CDR3 loop: CASSPFEDRVRGTDTQYF. In DNA form, the CDR3 reads TGTGCCAGCAGCCCCTTCGAAGACAGGGTCAGGGGCACAGATACGCAGTATTTT.

V is TRBV7-2 and J is TRBJ2-3; TRBD2 matches 9 bases. The V gene's germline CDR1 is SGHTA and CDR2 FQGNSA. The CDR3 has 16 residues. V was clipped by 4 bases and J by 1 base; unmatched bases: 6. The CDR3 DNA follows: TGTGCCAGCAGCTCTCTAGCGGGATGGCGCACAGATACGCAGTATTTT. This codes for CASSSLAGWRTDTQYF.